These 27 T cell receptor beta chains originate from one sample sequenced in a study of OX40 agonist ivuxolimab in advanced cancers. Method: immunoSEQ multiplex PCR; TCRdb's copy keeps in-frame clones and lacks some. The table records approximately 51,000 clones, over 65% of them present only once. Sample: CD4+ or CD8+ T cells sorted from blood, taken in a trial of the OX40 agonist ivuxolimab. The receptor set was obtained from an adult with an advanced solid tumor such as melanoma, head and neck, liver or kidney cancer.

The J gene is TRBJ2-3, the V gene TRBV11-2, with 14 bases aligning to TRBD2. The length of the CDR3 is 17 residues. Germline assignment: CDR1 SGHAT and CDR2 FQNNGV. Trimming removed 5 bases from V and 8 bases from J; junction bases left unmatched: 12. The CDR3 here is CASSQSTGLAGVSTQYF. In DNA, the CDR3 is TGTGCCAGCAGCCAATCAACGGGACTAGCGGGAGTCTCTACGCAGTATTTT.

The chain employs TRBV28 and TRBJ1-5; D is perhaps TRBD1 (6 bases). The V end lost 4 bases, the J end lost 6 bases, and 10 bases lay between the germline ends. The CDR3 covers 13 residues. Germline-derived CDR1 and CDR2 are MDHEN and SYDVKM. CDR3 residues: CASSSSGAQPQHF. CDR3 sequence (DNA): TGTGCCAGCAGTTCCTCAGGGGCTCAGCCCCAGCATTTT.

The rearrangement links TRBV7-8 to TRBJ1-5; 9 nucleotides match TRBD1. Trimming at V came to 5 bases and at J to 2 bases, leaving 7 bases not matched to a gene. CDR3 length equals 16 residues. Per the germline V gene, CDR1 is SGHVS and CDR2 is FQNEAQ. The CDR3 sequence: CASSVHRGQGNQPQHF. The CDR3 DNA follows: TGTGCCAGCAGCGTTCACAGGGGGCAAGGCAATCAGCCCCAGCATTTT.

This chain uses TRBV9 with TRBJ2-3, with D possibly TRBD2 on 6 matching bases. Germline values: CDR1 SGDLS, CDR2 YYNGEE. Trimming removed 0 bases from V and 0 bases from J, with 17 bases in between. The CDR3 sequence is 18 residues long. CDR3: CASSVGDGAGTSTDTQYF. The CDR3 bases are TGTGCCAGCAGCGTAGGGGATGGGGCAGGGACTAGCACAGATACGCAGTATTTT.

The gene calls are TRBV15 and TRBJ2-1; either TRBD1 or TRBD2 may fit D (5 bases each). Deletions cut 0 bases from V and 0 bases from J, with 15 bases between. The CDR3 length is 18 residues. Germline assignment: CDR1 LNHNV and CDR2 YYDKDF (reference sequence). The CDR3 DNA sequence: TGTGCCACCAGCAGAGATCCGGGAAAGGGGAGCTCCTACAATGAGCAGTTCTTC. Encoded protein: CATSRDPGKGSSYNEQFF.

This rearrangement joins TRBV13 to TRBJ2-2; D is uncertain. The CDR3 length is 13 residues. The V end lost 1 base, the J end lost 5 bases, and 5 bases lay between the germline ends. CDR1 is PRHDT, CDR2 FYEKMQ, per germline (reference sequence). CDR3 sequence: CASSLAKTGELFF. The CDR3 DNA follows: TGTGCCAGCAGCTTAGCTAAGACCGGGGAGCTGTTTTTT.

The chain couples TRBV27 to TRBJ2-7; 8 nucleotides agree with TRBD1. The CDR3 covers 13 residues. The germline V gene encodes CDR1 MNHEY and CDR2 SMNVEV (reference sequence). V shed 6 bases and J 6 bases; nucleotides not matched to a gene: 7. CDR3 nucleotide sequence: TGTGCCAGCAGAACGGGACAGGTAGGCGAGCAGTACTTC. Protein product: CASRTGQVGEQYF.

The chain carries TRBV15 and TRBJ1-3; D is uncertain. Germline V gene data show CDR1 as LNHNV and CDR2 as YYDKDF (reference sequence). The CDR3 has 15 amino acids. The V gene lost 0 bases and the J gene lost 2 bases, with 8 bases spanning the gap. DNA of the CDR3: TGTGCCACCAGCAGAGATCCGGTTACTGGAAACACCATATATTTT. It codes for CATSRDPVTGNTIYF.

This clone was seen more than once but under ten times. The chain employs TRBV12-5 and TRBJ1-1, with D tentatively TRBD1 (6 bases). This CDR3 has 15 amino acids. V was pared by 1 base and J by 4 bases, with 13 bases between. CDR1 is LGHNT, CDR2 FRNRAP, per germline. The CDR3 DNA reads as TGTGCTAGTGGTTTGGCTCAACAGGGAAGCACTGAAGCTTTCTTT. It codes for CASGLAQQGSTEAFF.

The rearrangement joins TRBV5-1 to TRBJ2-3; D is perhaps TRBD1 or TRBD2 (7 bases each). Per the germline V gene, CDR1 is SGHRS and CDR2 is YFSETQ. The CDR3 totals 15 residues. The V and J ends lost 4 bases and 5 bases respectively, with 17 bases between them. CDR3 residues: CASSEGLGGVDTQYF. The CDR3 nucleotides read TGCGCCAGCAGCGAAGGACTAGGGGGCGTAGATACGCAGTATTTT.

This chain links TRBV28 with TRBJ2-3; D might be TRBD1 (5 bases). The ends were cut back, 2 bases at V and 2 bases at J, with 8 bases in the middle. Germline loops: CDR1 MDHEN, CDR2 SYDVKM. This CDR3 is 14 amino acids long. CDR3 sequence (DNA): TGTGCCAGCAGTTTAAGGGGATACACAGATACGCAGTATTTT. Protein: CASSLRGYTDTQYF.

The chain employs TRBV28 and TRBJ1-2, with 10 nucleotides matching TRBD1. Per the germline V gene, CDR1 is MDHEN and CDR2 is SYDVKM. The CDR3 has 15 amino acids. The junction had 5 bases not matched to a gene; V was cut back by 5 bases and J by 2 bases. The DNA of the CDR3 is TGTGCCAGCAGTACCGACAGGGGGCGAAACTATGGCTACACCTTC. This encodes CASSTDRGRNYGYTF.

The J gene is TRBJ1-2, the V gene TRBV5-6; TRBD1 aligns across 7 bases. V gave up 3 bases and J gave up 7 bases; unmatched junction bases: 6. The CDR3 extends over 13 amino acids. CDR1 is SGHDT, CDR2 YYEEEE, per germline. The CDR3 DNA sequence: TGTGCCAGCAGCTCCAGACAGGGATTTGGCTACACCTTC. Its translation: CASSSRQGFGYTF.

The genes are TRBV5-1 and TRBJ2-2, with TRBD2 matching 14 bases. The V gene's germline CDR1 is SGHRS and CDR2 YFSETQ. Losses at the gene ends were 1 base for V and 4 bases for J; bases not matched to a gene: 3. The CDR3 totals 17 residues. Written as DNA, the CDR3 is TGCGCCAGCAGCTTGACCGGACTAGCGGGGGGCACCGGGGAGCTGTTTTTT. The encoded protein is CASSLTGLAGGTGELFF.

The chain links TRBV2 to TRBJ2-7, with 8 bases fitting TRBD1. This CDR3 has 14 amino acids. The V gene end was trimmed by 5 bases and the J gene end by 4 bases; junction bases not matched to a gene: 7. Germline lookup yields CDR1 SNHLY and CDR2 FYNNEI. CDR3 region: CASSLFDRGYEQYF. CDR3 bases: TGTGCCAGCAGTCTTTTCGACAGGGGATACGAGCAGTACTTC.

The chain uses TRBV27 and TRBJ1-6; no definite D call. Trimming shortened V by 8 bases and J by 2 bases, and 10 bases separated the two germline ends. The CDR3 covers 14 residues. Germline V gene data show CDR1 as MNHEY and CDR2 as SMNVEV (reference sequence). In nucleotides, the CDR3 is TGTGCCAGCCGGACGGAAACCTATAATTCACCCCTCCACTTT. Amino acids: CASRTETYNSPLHF.

This clone has only a few counts. J is TRBJ1-1 and V is TRBV29-1; weak D call: TRBD1 (5 bases). There are 16 residues in the CDR3. V lost 7 bases and J 3 bases, leaving 24 bases between the germline ends. Germline loops: CDR1 SQVTM, CDR2 ANQGSEA. CDR3 sequence (DNA): TGCAGCGCTGTAAAACATGGTTATGGAGGGGACACTGAAGCTTTCTTT. As protein: CSAVKHGYGGDTEAFF.

The V call is TRBV4-1, the J call TRBJ2-1; 13 nucleotides line up with TRBD2. The CDR3 runs to 15 residues. J gave up 11 bases and V 2 bases, and 6 bases lay outside the gene matches. Germline assignment: CDR1 MGHRA and CDR2 YSYEKL. In DNA, the CDR3 is TGCGCCAGCAGCCAATCCCGGACTAGCGGGAGTAAGCAGTTCTTC. Translated: CASSQSRTSGSKQFF.

The chain carries TRBV19 and TRBJ2-1, with D maybe TRBD2 (6 bases). The CDR3 has 15 amino acids. Germline assignment: CDR1 LNHDA and CDR2 SQIVND (reference sequence). V lost 1 base and J lost 9, with 16 bases in between. The CDR3 DNA reads TGTGCCAGTAGTATAGGGACTACCCCTGGGCCTGAGCAGTTCTTC. Translated, it gives CASSIGTTPGPEQFF.

Notes on this clone: Other DNA variants within this sample encode the same CDR3. The rearrangement uses TRBV11-2 and TRBJ2-2; no definite D call. With 4 bases removed from V and 7 bases from J, the gap between germline ends came to 13 bases. In germline, CDR1 is SGHAT, CDR2 FQNNGV. CDR3 length: 14 amino acids. CDR3 DNA: TGTGCCAGCAGCTCGCGTCCTCTCGACGGGGAGCTGTTTTTT. Amino acids: CASSSRPLDGELFF.

This chain joins TRBV11-1 and TRBJ2-5, with TRBD2 as a possible D gene (6 bases). Trimming left V 6 bases short and J 1 base short, with 9 bases between. Germline loops: CDR1 SGHAT, CDR2 FQDESV (reference sequence). CDR3 size: 13 residues. CDR3 in amino acids: CASSRGTQETQYF. CDR3 bases: TGTGCCAGCAGTCGGGGGACCCAAGAGACCCAGTACTTC.

This chain links TRBV28 with TRBJ2-7; maybe TRBD1 (5 bases). Looked up from germline, CDR1 is MDHEN and CDR2 is SYDVKM. The CDR3 is 15 amino acids. V was clipped by 3 bases and J by 5 bases, with 17 bases between them. As DNA, the CDR3 is TGTGCCAGCAGTTTGGGCTCCGACAGTAGTAACGAGCAGTACTTC. Translated: CASSLGSDSSNEQYF.

This clone came up once. This chain joins TRBV15 and TRBJ1-1, with 10 bases fitting TRBD1. With V trimmed by 7 bases and J by 5 bases, 7 bases remained unmatched. Germline V CDR1 and CDR2: LNHNV, YYDKDF (reference sequence). CDR3 length: 14 residues. Written as DNA, the CDR3 is TGTGCCACCACCGCGACAGGGGGCGGGACTGAAGCTTTCTTT. Protein sequence: CATTATGGGTEAFF.

Only a few counts were recorded for this clone. The chain joins TRBV27 to TRBJ2-7, with 8 bases lining up with TRBD1. The trim removed 5 bases at V and 9 bases at J, leaving 6 bases unmatched. The V gene's germline CDR1 is MNHEY and CDR2 SMNVEV (reference sequence). This CDR3 has 12 residues. CDR3 bases: TGTGCCAGCAGTGGACAGGGTAAGGTGCAGTACTTC. This gives the protein CASSGQGKVQYF.

V usage is TRBV4-2 and J usage is TRBJ2-3, with 7 bases matching TRBD2. The junction had 12 bases not matched to a gene; V was cut back by 4 bases and J by 5 bases. This CDR3 has 16 residues. The germline CDR1 and CDR2 sequences are LGHNA and YNFKEQ. For the CDR3, the DNA is TGTGCCAGCAGCCCCCTTTCGGGAGGCGGGGTAGATACGCAGTATTTT. This encodes CASSPLSGGGVDTQYF.

Only one count was recorded for this clone. The chain combines TRBV19 with TRBJ1-5, with D uncertain. V gave up 8 bases and J gave up 0 bases, with 14 bases separating them. The CDR3 consists of 15 residues. The germline CDR1 and CDR2 sequences are LNHDA and SQIVND (reference sequence). CDR3 in amino acids: CASEETLYSNQPQHF. CDR3 sequence (DNA): TGTGCCAGTGAAGAAACACTTTATAGCAATCAGCCCCAGCATTTT.

This chain joins TRBV19 and TRBJ1-1; D gene uncertain. The V end lost 2 bases, the J end lost 2 bases, and 9 bases lay between the germline ends. The CDR3 is 14 residues long. Per germline, CDR1 LNHDA and CDR2 SQIVND (reference sequence). The CDR3 sequence is CASSIINRNTEAFF. CDR3 nucleotide sequence: TGTGCCAGTAGTATAATTAACCGAAACACTGAAGCTTTCTTT.